The 4 T cell receptor beta chains listed next were all sequenced from one sample in a study of cytomegalovirus exposure and HLA in healthy donors. The PCR was carried out with 60 Vbeta primers and 13 Jbeta primers. TCRdb's table, derived via immunoSEQ multiplex PCR, lists solely in-frame clones and lacks some. The sample lists 150,000 to 200,000 clones, approximately 80% occurring once. Sequencing was carried out using PBMCs. The source is a male donor in good health and CMV-seropositive.

This clone was observed a handful of times. The chain is built from TRBV30 and TRBJ1-6, with 7 nucleotides matching TRBD1. V was pared by 1 base and J by 10 bases, with 10 bases of the junction left unmatched. CDR3 length: 15 amino acids. From germline, CDR1 is GTSNPN and CDR2 SVGIG (reference sequence). For the CDR3, the DNA is TGTGCCTGGAGTGCACGGACAGGAACAGGGTCACCCCTCCACTTT. Translated, it gives CAWSARTGTGSPLHF.

This clone was observed a handful of times. CDR3 region: CASSQEMHVGTGEVEEKLFF. For the CDR3, the DNA is TGCGCCAGCAGCCAAGAAATGCATGTCGGGACAGGGGAGGTGGAGGAAAAACTGTTTTTT. The V and J genes are TRBV4-3 and TRBJ1-4; 10 bases agree with TRBD1. The CDR3 contains 20 residues. V dropped 0 bases and J dropped 8; count of bases not matched to a gene: 18. Germline V CDR1 and CDR2: LGHNA, YSLEER.

V and J are TRBV4-1 and TRBJ2-3; a weak D match, TRBD2 (6 bases). CDR3 length: 15 amino acids. CDR1 is MGHRA and CDR2 is YSYEKL in the germline V gene. The V end was cut by 4 bases, the J end by 2 bases, with 13 bases between. The CDR3 spells CASSPSGLLTDTQYF. CDR3 bases: TGCGCCAGCAGCCCGAGCGGACTACTCACAGATACGCAGTATTTT.

This clone showed up just a few times. The V and J genes are TRBV6-4 and TRBJ2-1; 12 bases map to TRBD1. The CDR3 has 15 amino acids. The ends lost 5 bases at V and 9 bases at J; junction bases unmatched: 8. Germline V CDR1 and CDR2: MRHNA, SNTAGT. This chain's CDR3 is CASSSGTGGEGEQFF. The CDR3 coding sequence is TGTGCCAGCAGTTCCGGGACAGGGGGCGAAGGTGAGCAGTTCTTC.